Listed here are 20 T cell receptor beta chains from one sample, sequenced in a study of T cells in localized non-small cell lung cancer (TCRdb year 2020). The library was generated by the immunoSEQ multiplex PCR assay. TCRdb mirrors the immuneACCESS table, restricted to in-frame sequences. Some clones are absent from its copies; in checked studies, under half trace to an unresolved V gene, and the reason for the others is unknown. In this sample the table shows over 70,000 clones, roughly nine tenths of which occur a single time. The ten largest clonotypes hold 20% to 25% of the sample. The sequenced sample was peripheral blood, obtained before any cancer treatment. The receptors stem from a male donor older than 55 with stage III squamous cell lung carcinoma.

The rearrangement links TRBV19 to TRBJ1-6; D is unclear. V was shortened by 11 bases and J by 7 bases, with 18 bases between the two germline ends. The CDR3 consists of 14 residues. From germline, CDR1 is LNHDA and CDR2 SQIVND (reference sequence). For the CDR3, the DNA is TGTGCCTGCCAAGGGCCCCCGAGGAATTCACCCCTCCACTTT. Its protein is CACQGPPRNSPLHF.

The chain joins TRBV19 to TRBJ2-1; weak D call: TRBD2 (6 bases). The CDR3 is made up of 14 amino acids. Germline V lookup: CDR1 LNHDA, CDR2 SQIVND (reference sequence). Trimming left V 0 bases short and J 10 bases short, with 13 bases between. The CDR3 loop reads CASSIDREGREQFF. CDR3 sequence (DNA): TGTGCCAGTAGTATAGATCGGGAAGGGAGGGAGCAGTTCTTC.

The gene calls are TRBV27 and TRBJ2-5; D is possibly TRBD1 or TRBD2 (5 bases each). There are 15 residues in the CDR3. In germline, CDR1 is MNHEY, CDR2 SMNVEV (reference sequence). The ends were cut back, 8 bases at V and 4 bases at J, with 20 bases in the middle. For the CDR3, the DNA is TGTGCCAGCGGGTCGGGACCGATGGAGACAGAGACCCAGTACTTC. This encodes CASGSGPMETETQYF.

This chain connects TRBV5-1 to TRBJ1-3, with D unclear. Trimming took off 3 bases at V and 0 bases at J, with 10 bases between the two ends. Germline assignment: CDR1 SGHRS and CDR2 YFSETQ. The CDR3 length is 15 residues. The chain's CDR3 is CASSSSTGSGNTIYF. In DNA form, the CDR3 reads TGCGCCAGCAGCTCTTCGACCGGCTCTGGAAACACCATATATTTT.

CDR3 in amino acids: CAWSGSVNYGYTF. For the CDR3, the DNA is TGTGCCTGGAGTGGGTCAGTAAACTATGGCTACACCTTC. The J gene is TRBJ1-2, the V gene TRBV30; unclear D gene. With 1 base removed from V and 2 bases from J, the gap between germline ends came to 8 bases. CDR3 length: 13 amino acids. In germline, CDR1 is GTSNPN, CDR2 SVGIG (reference sequence).

The J gene is TRBJ1-3, the V gene TRBV19; D not certain. The germline V gene encodes CDR1 LNHDA and CDR2 SQIVND (reference sequence). V lost 5 bases, J lost 0 bases, and 20 bases lay in between. CDR3 length: 18 amino acids. CDR3 amino acids: CASSQREFPFYSGNTIYF. Written as DNA, the CDR3 is TGTGCCAGTAGTCAGCGGGAGTTCCCGTTCTACTCTGGAAACACCATATATTTT.

This chain uses TRBV18 with TRBJ1-1, with 9 bases aligning to TRBD1. With V trimmed by 7 bases and J by 7 bases, 7 bases remained unmatched. Per the germline V gene, CDR1 is KGHSH and CDR2 is LQKENI. The CDR3 is 13 amino acids. In DNA, the CDR3 is TGTGCCAGCTTAGCCGGGACAGGGTATGAAGCTTTCTTT. The encoded protein is CASLAGTGYEAFF.

The chain is built from TRBV6-6 and TRBJ1-2; the D gene is possibly TRBD1 (5 bases). The CDR3 is 14 amino acids. Deletions cut 5 bases from V and 4 bases from J, with 14 bases between. Germline CDR1 is MNHNY and CDR2 is SVGAGI (reference sequence). CDR3 sequence: CASSNQGSTYGYTF. For the CDR3, the DNA is TGTGCCAGCAGTAATCAGGGTTCTACCTATGGCTACACCTTC.

This sequence joins TRBV4-3 and TRBJ2-3; possibly TRBD1 or TRBD2 for D (6 bases each). CDR1 LGHNA and CDR2 YSLEER come from the germline V gene. V lost 1 base, J lost 7 bases, and 15 bases lay in between. This CDR3 comprises 15 residues. CDR3 sequence: CASSQVVGGIYTQYF. The CDR3 nucleotides are TGCGCCAGCAGCCAAGTCGTCGGGGGCATCTATACGCAGTATTTT.

The J gene is TRBJ1-1, the V gene TRBV6-5; D is unresolved. Trimming shortened V by 8 bases and J by 1 base, and 11 bases separated the two germline ends. Germline V CDR1 and CDR2: MNHEY, SVGAGI. This CDR3 comprises 13 residues. The CDR3 protein is CASWPIGNTEAFF. CDR3 coding DNA: TGTGCCAGCTGGCCTATTGGGAACACTGAAGCTTTCTTT.

This chain links TRBV6-1 with TRBJ2-1, with D possibly matching TRBD2 (7 bases). Trimming removed 0 bases at V and 6 bases at J, with 15 bases between. CDR3 length: 16 residues. Germline CDR1 MNHNS, CDR2 SASEGT. The CDR3 DNA follows: TGTGCCAGCAGTGAAGCCAGTGGCGGGGGCGGCAATGAGCAGTTCTTC. Its translation: CASSEASGGGGNEQFF.

The CDR3 DNA reads TGCGCCAGCAGCCCTACTGGTGGCAGGAGGTCGGAGACCCAGTACTTC. Amino acid sequence: CASSPTGGRRSETQYF. This sequence joins TRBV5-1 and TRBJ2-5; D may be TRBD2 (5 bases). Germline V gives CDR1 SGHRS, CDR2 YFSETQ. CDR3 length equals 16 residues. With 4 bases removed from V and 5 bases from J, the gap between germline ends came to 21 bases.

This clone was detected only a few times. The chain is built from TRBV19 and TRBJ2-5; D not certain. V gave up 5 bases and J gave up 5 bases, with 9 bases separating them. Germline CDR1 LNHDA, CDR2 SQIVND (reference sequence). This CDR3 is 12 amino acids long. The CDR3 here is CASSYPRETQYF. Here the CDR3 DNA reads TGTGCCAGTAGTTATCCGAGGGAGACCCAGTACTTC.

The rearrangement uses TRBV19 and TRBJ1-5, with 9 bases identical to TRBD1. Trimming at V came to 6 bases and at J to 3 bases, leaving 9 bases not matched to a gene. Germline CDR1 and CDR2: LNHDA and SQIVND (reference sequence). The CDR3 spans 16 residues. The chain's CDR3 is CASRPGRDRVNQPQHF. For the CDR3, the DNA is TGTGCCAGTAGACCGGGGCGGGACAGGGTCAATCAGCCCCAGCATTTT.

The chain has TRBV5-8 and TRBJ1-2; D remains unclear. The germline CDR1 and CDR2 sequences are SGHTS and YDEGEE. There are 14 residues in the CDR3. Trimming removed 1 base at V and 2 bases at J, with 9 bases between. Written as DNA, the CDR3 is TGTGCCAGCAGCTTGCTTCACGGGAACTATGGCTACACCTTC. Translating gives CASSLLHGNYGYTF.

V gene TRBV7-2 combines with J gene TRBJ2-5; D not certain. Per germline, CDR1 SGHTA and CDR2 FQGNSA. Trimming took off 1 base at V and 5 bases at J, with 11 bases between the two ends. The CDR3 totals 14 residues. CDR3 nucleotides: TGTGCCAGCAGCTTAGGCTCGGCCGCGGAGACCCAGTACTTC. Translation: CASSLGSAAETQYF. The entire variable domain, with the rest obtained from reference TRBV7-2 and TRBJ2-5, is as follows: GAGVSQSPSNKVTEKGKDVELRCDPISGHTALYWYRQSLGQGLEFLIYFQGNSAPDKSGLPSDRFSAERTGGSVSTLTIQRTQQEDSAVYLCASSLGSAAETQYFGPGTRLLVL.

Only one count was recorded for this clone. The chain recombines TRBV6-6 with TRBJ2-7; 7 bases fit TRBD1. V lost 8 bases, J lost 2 bases, and 9 bases stayed unmatched. CDR3 length equals 14 residues. From germline, CDR1 is MNHNY and CDR2 SVGAGI (reference sequence). The CDR3 DNA follows: TGTGCCAGCTCCCTTAGGACAGGAGCCTACGAGCAGTACTTC. Its translation is CASSLRTGAYEQYF.

The chain is built from TRBV7-2 and TRBJ1-6; D gene ambiguous. This CDR3 spans 16 amino acids. V was trimmed by 5 bases and J by 0 bases, leaving 11 bases between them. Germline V gene sequence: CDR1 SGHTA, CDR2 FQGNSA. The CDR3 region has the DNA TGTGCCAGCAGCCCCTTCGATTTCTCCTATAATTCACCCCTCCACTTT. This gives the protein CASSPFDFSYNSPLHF. Drawing the rest from reference TRBV7-2 and TRBJ1-6, the complete variable domain is GAGVSQSPSNKVTEKGKDVELRCDPISGHTALYWYRQSLGQGLEFLIYFQGNSAPDKSGLPSDRFSAERTGGSVSTLTIQRTQQEDSAVYLCASSPFDFSYNSPLHFGNGTRLTVT.

This CDR3 is CASTPLKTGSNTEAFF. Written as DNA, the CDR3 is TGTGCCAGCACCCCACTCAAGACAGGGTCGAACACTGAAGCTTTCTTT. The chain links TRBV27 to TRBJ1-1, with 7 bases that match TRBD1. CDR3 length equals 16 residues. Per the germline V gene, CDR1 is MNHEY and CDR2 is SMNVEV (reference sequence). V shed 7 bases, J shed 1 base, and the junction held 12 bases outside the gene matches.

The rearrangement links TRBV19 to TRBJ1-5, with TRBD1 matching over 7 bases. The junction had 11 bases not matched to a gene; V was cut back by 4 bases and J by 5 bases. The CDR3 spans 16 residues. Germline CDR1 and CDR2: LNHDA and SQIVND (reference sequence). As DNA, the CDR3 is TGTGCCAGTAGTACCCACGGGACAGTGGGGGATCAGCCCCAGCATTTT. Translation gives CASSTHGTVGDQPQHF.